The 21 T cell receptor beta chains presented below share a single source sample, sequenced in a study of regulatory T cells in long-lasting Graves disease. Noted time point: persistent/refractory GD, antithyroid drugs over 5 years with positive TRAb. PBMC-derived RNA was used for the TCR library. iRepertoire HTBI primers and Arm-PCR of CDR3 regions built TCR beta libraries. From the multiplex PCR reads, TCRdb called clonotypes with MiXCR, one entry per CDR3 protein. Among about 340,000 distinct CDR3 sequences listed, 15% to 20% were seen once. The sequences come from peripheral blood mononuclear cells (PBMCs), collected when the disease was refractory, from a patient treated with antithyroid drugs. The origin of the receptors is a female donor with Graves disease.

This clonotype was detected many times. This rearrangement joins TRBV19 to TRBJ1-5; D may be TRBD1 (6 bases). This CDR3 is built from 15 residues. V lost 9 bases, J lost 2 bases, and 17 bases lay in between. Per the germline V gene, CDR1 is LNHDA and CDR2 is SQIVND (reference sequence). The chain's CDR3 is CASSPQGDGNQPQHF. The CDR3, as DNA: TGTGCCAGCTCACCACAGGGAGATGGCAATCAGCCCCAGCATTTT.

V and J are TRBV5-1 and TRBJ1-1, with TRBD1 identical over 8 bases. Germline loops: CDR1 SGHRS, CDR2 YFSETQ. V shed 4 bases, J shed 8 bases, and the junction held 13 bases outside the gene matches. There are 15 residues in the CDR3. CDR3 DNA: TGCGCCAGCAGCCCAAAAGGACAGGGTTCGGGGGAAGCTTTCTTT. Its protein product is CASSPKGQGSGEAFF.

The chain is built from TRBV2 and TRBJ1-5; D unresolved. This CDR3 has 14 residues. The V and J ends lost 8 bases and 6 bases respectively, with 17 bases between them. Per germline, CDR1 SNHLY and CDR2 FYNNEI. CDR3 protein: CASGVLRTGQPQHF. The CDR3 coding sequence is TGTGCCAGCGGGGTTCTAAGGACGGGTCAGCCCCAGCATTTT.

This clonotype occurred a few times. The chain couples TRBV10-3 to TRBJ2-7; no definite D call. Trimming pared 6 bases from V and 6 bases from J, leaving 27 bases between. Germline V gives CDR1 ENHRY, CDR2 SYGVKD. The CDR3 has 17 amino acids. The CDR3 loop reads CAISLRRRADLPSEQYF. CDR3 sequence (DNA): TGTGCCATCAGCCTCCGGCGCCGCGCCGATCTTCCCTCCGAGCAGTACTTC.

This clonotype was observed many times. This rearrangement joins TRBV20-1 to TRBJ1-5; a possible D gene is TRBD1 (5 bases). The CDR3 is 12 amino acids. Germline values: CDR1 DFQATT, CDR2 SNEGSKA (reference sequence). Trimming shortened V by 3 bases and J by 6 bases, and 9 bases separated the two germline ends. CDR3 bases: TGCAGTGCTAGTGGGGCGACTCAGCCCCAGCATTTT. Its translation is CSASGATQPQHF.

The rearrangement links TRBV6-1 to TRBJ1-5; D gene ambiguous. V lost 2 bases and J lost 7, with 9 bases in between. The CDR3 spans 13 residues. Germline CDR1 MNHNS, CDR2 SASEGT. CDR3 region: CASSERRGQPQHF. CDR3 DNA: TGTGCCAGCAGTGAACGGCGGGGACAGCCCCAGCATTTT.

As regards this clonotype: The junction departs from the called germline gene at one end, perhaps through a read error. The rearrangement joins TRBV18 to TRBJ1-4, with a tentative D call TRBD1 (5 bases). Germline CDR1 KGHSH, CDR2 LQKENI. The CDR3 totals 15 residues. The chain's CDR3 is CASSPSRGAAEKLFF. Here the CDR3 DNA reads TGTGCCAGCTCACCATCCCGTGGGGCGGCTGAAAAGCTGTTTTTT.

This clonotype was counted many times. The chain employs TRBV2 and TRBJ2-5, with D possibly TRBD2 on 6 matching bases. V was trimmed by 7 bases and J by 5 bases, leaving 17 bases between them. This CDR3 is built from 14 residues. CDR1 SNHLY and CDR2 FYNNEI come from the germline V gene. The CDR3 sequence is CASTLEWRGETQYF. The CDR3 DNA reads TGTGCCAGCACCCTTGAGTGGAGGGGTGAGACCCAGTACTTC.

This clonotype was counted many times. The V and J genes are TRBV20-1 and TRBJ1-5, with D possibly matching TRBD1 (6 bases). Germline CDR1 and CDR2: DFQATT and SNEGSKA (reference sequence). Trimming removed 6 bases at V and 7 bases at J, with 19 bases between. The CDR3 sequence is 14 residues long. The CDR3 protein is CSALVGGPSQPQHF. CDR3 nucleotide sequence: TGCAGTGCCCTCGTAGGGGGGCCGTCCCAGCCCCAGCATTTT.

The CDR3 loop reads CASSQELSETQYF. Written as DNA, the CDR3 is TGTGCCAGCAGCCAAGAATTATCGGAGACCCAGTACTTC. The chain links TRBV4-2 to TRBJ2-5; the D is unclear. The CDR3 is 13 residues long. Between the trimmed V and J ends, which lost 0 bases and 5 bases, there was a span of 7 bases. CDR1 and CDR2 (germline): LGHNA, YNFKEQ.

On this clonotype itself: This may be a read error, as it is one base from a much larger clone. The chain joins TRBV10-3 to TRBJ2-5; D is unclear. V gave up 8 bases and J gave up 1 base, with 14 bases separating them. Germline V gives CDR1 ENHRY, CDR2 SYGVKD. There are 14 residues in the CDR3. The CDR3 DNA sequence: TGTGCCATCGGTAGTGGGCTTGTCCAAGAGACCCAGTACTTC. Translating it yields CAIGSGLVQETQYF.

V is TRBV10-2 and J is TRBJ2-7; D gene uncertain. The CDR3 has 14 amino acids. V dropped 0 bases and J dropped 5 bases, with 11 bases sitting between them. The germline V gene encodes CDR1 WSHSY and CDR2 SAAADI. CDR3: CASSESSRINEQYF. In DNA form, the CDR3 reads TGCGCCAGCAGTGAGTCTTCACGTATCAACGAGCAGTACTTC.

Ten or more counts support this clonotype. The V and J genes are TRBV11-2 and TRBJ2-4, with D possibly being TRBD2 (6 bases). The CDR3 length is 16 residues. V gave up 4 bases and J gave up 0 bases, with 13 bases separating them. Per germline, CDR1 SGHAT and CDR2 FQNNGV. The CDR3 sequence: CASSSLADIAKNIQYF. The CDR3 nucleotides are TGTGCCAGCAGCTCTTTAGCGGATATAGCCAAAAACATTCAGTACTTC.

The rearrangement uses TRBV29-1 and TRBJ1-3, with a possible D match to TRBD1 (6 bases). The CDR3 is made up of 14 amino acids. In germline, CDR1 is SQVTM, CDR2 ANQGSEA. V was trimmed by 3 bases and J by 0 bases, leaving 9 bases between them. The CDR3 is CSVDTGSSGNTIYF. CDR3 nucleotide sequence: TGCAGCGTTGATACAGGGTCCTCTGGAAACACCATATATTTT.

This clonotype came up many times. CDR3 amino acids: CSANEVVGGYTF. CDR3 in DNA: TGCAGTGCAAACGAGGTGGTGGGCGGCTACACCTTC. The chain has TRBV20-1 and TRBJ1-2; the D is unclear. The V gene's germline CDR1 is DFQATT and CDR2 SNEGSKA (reference sequence). Trimming removed 6 bases at V and 8 bases at J, with 16 bases between. The CDR3 is 12 amino acids.

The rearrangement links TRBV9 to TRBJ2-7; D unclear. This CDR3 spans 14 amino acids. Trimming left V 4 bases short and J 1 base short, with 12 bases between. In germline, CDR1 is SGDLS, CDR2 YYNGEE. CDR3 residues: CASSTTPASYEQYF. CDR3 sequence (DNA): TGTGCCAGCAGCACGACCCCAGCGTCCTACGAGCAGTACTTC.

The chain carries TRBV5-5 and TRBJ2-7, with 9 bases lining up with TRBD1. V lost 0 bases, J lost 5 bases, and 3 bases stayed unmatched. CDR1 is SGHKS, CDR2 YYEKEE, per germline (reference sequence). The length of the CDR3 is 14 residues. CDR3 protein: CASSLGGQGNEQYF. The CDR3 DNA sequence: TGTGCCAGCAGCTTGGGTGGACAGGGGAACGAGCAGTACTTC.

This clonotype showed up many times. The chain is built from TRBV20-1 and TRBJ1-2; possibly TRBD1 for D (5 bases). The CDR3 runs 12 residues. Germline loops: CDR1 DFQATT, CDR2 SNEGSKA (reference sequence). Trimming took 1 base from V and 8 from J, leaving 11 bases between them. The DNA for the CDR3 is TGCAGTGCTAGAGGCGGACAAGGGGGCTACACCTTC. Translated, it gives CSARGGQGGYTF.

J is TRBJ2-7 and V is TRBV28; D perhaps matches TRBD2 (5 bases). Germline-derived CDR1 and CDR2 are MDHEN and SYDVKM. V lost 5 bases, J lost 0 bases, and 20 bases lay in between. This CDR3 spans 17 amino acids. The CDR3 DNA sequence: TGTGCCAGCAGTCCACTCCCCGGAGGTCCAAGCTCCTACGAGCAGTACTTC. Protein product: CASSPLPGGPSSYEQYF.

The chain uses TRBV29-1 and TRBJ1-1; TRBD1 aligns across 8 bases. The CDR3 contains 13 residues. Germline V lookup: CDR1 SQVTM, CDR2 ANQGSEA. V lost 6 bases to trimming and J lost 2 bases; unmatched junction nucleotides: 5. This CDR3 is CSVRTGPNTEAFF. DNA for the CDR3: TGCAGCGTACGGACAGGGCCAAACACTGAAGCTTTCTTT. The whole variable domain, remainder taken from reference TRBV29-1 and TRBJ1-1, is SAVISQKPSRDICQRGTSLTIQCQVDSQVTMMFWYRQQPGQSLTLIATANQGSEATYESGFVIDKFPISRPNLTFSTLTVSNMSPEDSSIYLCSVRTGPNTEAFFGQGTRLTVV.

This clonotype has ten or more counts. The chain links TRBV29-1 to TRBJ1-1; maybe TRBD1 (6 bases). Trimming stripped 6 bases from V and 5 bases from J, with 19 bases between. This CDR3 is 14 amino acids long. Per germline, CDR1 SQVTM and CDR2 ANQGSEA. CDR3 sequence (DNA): TGCAGCGTCGCAACAGGGCCCGCAGGGACTGAAGCTTTCTTT. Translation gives CSVATGPAGTEAFF.